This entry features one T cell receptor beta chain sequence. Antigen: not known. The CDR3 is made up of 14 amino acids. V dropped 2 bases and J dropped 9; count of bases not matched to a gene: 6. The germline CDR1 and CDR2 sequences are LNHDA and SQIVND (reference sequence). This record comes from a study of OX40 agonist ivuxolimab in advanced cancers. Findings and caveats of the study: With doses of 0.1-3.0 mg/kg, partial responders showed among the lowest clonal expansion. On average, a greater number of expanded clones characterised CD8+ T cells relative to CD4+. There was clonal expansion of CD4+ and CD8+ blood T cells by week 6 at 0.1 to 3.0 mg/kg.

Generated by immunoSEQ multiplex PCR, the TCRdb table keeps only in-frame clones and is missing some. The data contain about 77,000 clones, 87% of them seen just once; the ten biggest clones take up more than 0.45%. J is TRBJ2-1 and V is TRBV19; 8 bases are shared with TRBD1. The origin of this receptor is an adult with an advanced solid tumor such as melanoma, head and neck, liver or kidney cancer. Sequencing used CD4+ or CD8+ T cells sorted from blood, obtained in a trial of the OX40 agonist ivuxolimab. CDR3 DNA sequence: TGTGCCAGTAGTATACAGGGGGCGGTGGTTGAGCAGTTCTTC. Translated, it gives CASSIQGAVVEQFF. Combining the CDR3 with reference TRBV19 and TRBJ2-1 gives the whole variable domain DGGITQSPKYLFRKEGQNVTLSCEQNLNHDAMYWYRQDPGQGLRLIYYSQIVNDFQKGDIAEGYSVSREKKESFPLTVTSAQKNPTAFYLCASSIQGAVVEQFFGPGTRLTVL.